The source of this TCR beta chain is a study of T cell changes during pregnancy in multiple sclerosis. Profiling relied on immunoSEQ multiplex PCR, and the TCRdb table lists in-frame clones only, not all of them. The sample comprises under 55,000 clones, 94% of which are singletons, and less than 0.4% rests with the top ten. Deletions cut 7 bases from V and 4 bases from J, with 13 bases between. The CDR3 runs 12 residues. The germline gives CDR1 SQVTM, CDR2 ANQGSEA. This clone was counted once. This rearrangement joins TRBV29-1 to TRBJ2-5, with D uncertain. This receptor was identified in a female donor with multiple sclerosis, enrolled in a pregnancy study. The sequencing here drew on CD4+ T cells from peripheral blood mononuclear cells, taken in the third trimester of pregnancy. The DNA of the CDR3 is TGCAGCGCCGAAGCTCCGGGAGAGACCCAGTACTTC. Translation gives CSAEAPGETQYF.